The rows below give T cell receptor beta chains drawn from one sample of a study of technical replicates of blood from a few donors. This table comes from immunoSEQ multiplex PCR, and its TCRdb copy is limited to in-frame clones, with some not included. The profile covers 75,000 to 95,000 clones, with around 89% appearing a single time and about 0.41% taken by the ten largest. The sequenced material came from T cells isolated from PBMCs. All receptors derive from a human donor in good health. Each CDR3 is given with its conserved first and last residue. Fields, in order: CDR3 protein, CDR3 DNA, J gene, D gene, V gene, clone size. A D gene is named only where the DNA matches it firmly. Where a row states a size, it is once, few, many or the class of an expanded clone; other rows omit it.

CATRGLAETQYF	TGTGCCACCAGGGGGCTAGCGGAGACCCAGTACTTC	TRBJ2-5	TRBD1	TRBV10-3	NA
CASSRLAGGKGEQFF	TGTGCCAGCAGCCGACTAGCGGGAGGTAAGGGTGAGCAGTTCTTC	TRBJ2-1	TRBD2	TRBV7-2	NA
CASSTNRDRGNGYTF	TGTGCCAGCAGTACAAACCGGGACAGGGGGAATGGCTACACCTTC	TRBJ1-2	TRBD1	TRBV2	NA
CASSYSSGIGTEAFF	TGTGCCAGCAGTTACTCGTCCGGGATTGGCACTGAAGCTTTCTTT	TRBJ1-1	NA	TRBV6-5	NA
CASRTSQRAGELFF	TGTGCCAGCCGGACTAGCCAGAGGGCCGGGGAGCTGTTTTTT	TRBJ2-2	TRBD2	TRBV28	NA
CATSVRGGDEQFF	TGTGCCACGAGCGTGCGAGGGGGGGATGAGCAGTTCTTC	TRBJ2-1	NA	TRBV10-3	NA
CASSETSEYNEQFF	TGTGCCAGCAGTGAGACTAGCGAATACAATGAGCAGTTCTTC	TRBJ2-1	TRBD2	TRBV2	NA
CAWRGTGKVAYGYTF	TGTGCCTGGAGGGGAACAGGGAAAGTGGCCTATGGCTACACCTTC	TRBJ1-2	NA	TRBV30	NA
CASSEEASNNQPQHF	TGTGCCAGCAGTGAGGAGGCCTCAAACAATCAGCCCCAGCATTTT	TRBJ1-5	NA	TRBV2	NA
CASSASGTSTDTQYF	TGTGCCAGCAGCGCTAGCGGGACTAGCACAGATACGCAGTATTTT	TRBJ2-3	TRBD2	TRBV9	NA
CASSLNSLYEQYF	TGTGCCAGCAGCTTAAACTCCCTATACGAGCAGTACTTC	TRBJ2-7	NA	TRBV7-8	NA
CATALGAATGTDTQYF	TGCGCCACCGCCCTGGGGGCAGCTACTGGCACAGATACGCAGTATTTT	TRBJ2-3	NA	TRBV5-1	NA
CASSEFGTGFGELFF	TGTGCCAGCAGCGAGTTCGGGACAGGGTTCGGGGAGCTGTTTTTT	TRBJ2-2	TRBD1	TRBV9	NA
CASSQSSFSGNSNQPQHF	TGCGCCAGCAGTCAATCCTCCTTCAGCGGGAATAGCAATCAGCCCCAGCATTTT	TRBJ1-5	NA	TRBV23-1	NA
CASSWTTSTDTQYF	TGTGCCAGCAGCTGGACTACGAGCACAGATACGCAGTATTTT	TRBJ2-3	NA	TRBV11-2	NA
CASSLFGQGSEKLFF	TGTGCCAGCAGCTTGTTCGGACAGGGTTCAGAGAAACTGTTTTTT	TRBJ1-4	TRBD1	TRBV5-4	NA
CASSPPHEPGGYTF	TGTGCCAGCAGCCCACCTCACGAACCGGGGGGCTACACCTTC	TRBJ1-2	NA	TRBV7-9	NA
CASSLVTRDNTEAFF	TGTGCCAGCAGCTTGGTTACGAGGGATAACACTGAAGCTTTCTTT	TRBJ1-1	NA	TRBV5-6	NA
CASRSIETQYF	TGTGCCAGCAGGTCTATCGAGACCCAGTACTTC	TRBJ2-5	NA	TRBV5-5	NA
CASSGGVGYGYTF	TGTGCCAGCAGCGGGGGGGTAGGCTATGGCTACACCTTC	TRBJ1-2	NA	TRBV7-8	NA
CASSQEGTSGIYEQFF	TGCGCCAGCAGCCAAGAGGGGACTAGCGGGATATATGAGCAGTTCTTC	TRBJ2-1	TRBD2	TRBV4-1	NA
CATSRALGQVPYEQYF	TGTGCCACCAGCAGAGCATTGGGACAGGTACCCTACGAGCAGTACTTC	TRBJ2-7	TRBD1	TRBV15	NA
CASSFGGLAGDEQYF	TGTGCCAGCAGCTTCGGGGGACTAGCGGGAGACGAGCAGTACTTC	TRBJ2-7	TRBD2	TRBV7-9	few
CASSEQDEQFF	TGTGCCAGCAGTGAACAGGATGAGCAGTTCTTC	TRBJ2-1	NA	TRBV25-1	NA
CASSASGTGVDQPQHF	TGTGCCAGCAGTGCTTCCGGGACAGGGGTGGATCAGCCCCAGCATTTT	TRBJ1-5	TRBD1	TRBV2	NA
CASSLGRLQETQYF	TGTGCCAGCAGCTTAGGGAGATTACAAGAGACCCAGTACTTC	TRBJ2-5	NA	TRBV5-5	NA
CASTPRETPYNEQFF	TGTGCCAGCACCCCACGGGAGACTCCCTACAATGAGCAGTTCTTC	TRBJ2-1	NA	TRBV11-1	NA
CASMGAGGPRTGELFF	TGTGCCAGCATGGGGGCGGGAGGGCCTCGCACCGGGGAGCTGTTTTTT	TRBJ2-2	TRBD2	TRBV2	NA
CATSSRPTGVDQPQHF	TGTGCCACCAGCAGTCGGCCGACAGGGGTCGATCAGCCCCAGCATTTT	TRBJ1-5	TRBD1	TRBV15	NA
CASSTEYGTSGTYSSYEQYF	TGTGCCAGTAGTACCGAATATGGGACTAGCGGGACCTACTCCTCCTACGAGCAGTACTTC	TRBJ2-7	TRBD2	TRBV19	NA
CASSQSSRGLASYEQYF	TGCGCCAGCAGCCAATCCTCAAGGGGACTAGCGTCTTACGAGCAGTACTTC	TRBJ2-7	TRBD2	TRBV4-1	NA
CASSIGLQYYGYTF	TGTGCCAGCAGCATAGGACTCCAATACTATGGCTACACCTTC	TRBJ1-2	NA	TRBV13	once
CASSQFNAPGELFF	TGTGCCAGCAGTCAGTTTAACGCCCCCGGGGAGCTGTTTTTT	TRBJ2-2	NA	TRBV6-5	NA
CASRPKTGLFHEQFF	TGTGCCAGCAGGCCAAAGACCGGGTTGTTCCATGAGCAGTTCTTC	TRBJ2-1	NA	TRBV7-9	NA
CATTLGQAYEQYF	TGTGCCACCACATTGGGACAGGCCTACGAGCAGTACTTC	TRBJ2-7	TRBD1	TRBV6-6	NA
CASSGQNTGELFF	TGTGCCAGCAGTGGACAGAACACCGGGGAGCTGTTTTTT	TRBJ2-2	NA	TRBV6-5	NA
CASSLENQMNTEAFF	TGTGCCAGCAGCTTGGAAAACCAGATGAACACTGAAGCTTTCTTT	TRBJ1-1	NA	TRBV5-5	NA
CASSMYRGRNTGELFF	TGTGCCAGTAGTATGTACAGGGGGAGGAACACCGGGGAGCTGTTTTTT	TRBJ2-2	TRBD1	TRBV19	NA
CASSPRGGGGTDTQYF	TGTGCCAGCAGTCCGCGGGGTGGCGGAGGCACAGATACGCAGTATTTT	TRBJ2-3	NA	TRBV28	NA
CASSFPPGAPTDTQYF	TGTGCCAGCAGTTTTCCCCCGGGAGCCCCCACAGATACGCAGTATTTT	TRBJ2-3	NA	TRBV28	NA
CAAEWTGRNTEAFF	TGTGCCGCGGAGTGGACAGGGAGGAACACTGAAGCTTTCTTT	TRBJ1-1	TRBD1	TRBV6-1	NA
CASSPSGRPWGNEQFF	TGTGCCAGCTCACCGTCGGGGAGGCCCTGGGGGAATGAGCAGTTCTTC	TRBJ2-1	NA	TRBV18	NA
CAILTGSAEAFF	TGTGCCATCCTCACAGGTTCGGCTGAAGCTTTCTTT	TRBJ1-1	NA	TRBV10-3	NA